Below are 29 T cell receptor beta chains sequenced from a single sample in a study of blood T cell repertoires in COVID-19. Profiled with immunoSEQ multiplex PCR; TCRdb holds only in-frame clones, not every one. The table shows 87,000 or so clones, with about nine tenths occurring only once. Sequenced sample: peripheral blood. The receptors shown here come from a man younger than 30 with COVID-19, enrolled during active disease.

J is TRBJ1-2 and V is TRBV15; a weak D match, TRBD1 (6 bases). Between the trimmed V and J ends, which lost 6 bases and 8 bases, there was a span of 22 bases. Germline-derived CDR1 and CDR2 are LNHNV and YYDKDF (reference sequence). The CDR3 extends over 15 amino acids. CDR3 loop: CATRDLSGGHWGYTF. For the CDR3, the DNA is TGTGCCACCAGAGACCTTAGCGGGGGCCATTGGGGCTACACCTTC.

This clone was observed a few times. The V and J genes are TRBV2 and TRBJ2-7; TRBD2 aligns across 10 bases. The CDR3 has 15 residues. Germline CDR1 SNHLY, CDR2 FYNNEI. The junction had 9 bases not matched to a gene; V was cut back by 6 bases and J by 4 bases. The CDR3 reads CASSSLAGPVYEQYF. In nucleotides, the CDR3 is TGTGCCAGCAGCTCACTAGCGGGACCAGTTTACGAGCAGTACTTC.

The rearrangement joins TRBV11-3 to TRBJ2-5; no firm D call. This CDR3 region has 14 residues. Trimming removed 2 bases at V and 2 bases at J, with 9 bases between. The germline V gene encodes CDR1 SGHNT and CDR2 YENEEA. The CDR3 reads CASSLNGLQETQYF. The DNA of the CDR3 is TGTGCCAGCAGCTTAAACGGGTTACAAGAGACCCAGTACTTC.

J is TRBJ2-2 and V is TRBV19; no clear D gene. This CDR3 has 14 residues. Deletions cut 7 bases from V and 4 bases from J, with 13 bases between. CDR1 LNHDA and CDR2 SQIVND come from the germline V gene (reference sequence). For the CDR3, the DNA is TGTGCCAGTAAGTCCCTAGGAATCACCGGGGAGCTGTTTTTT. It is translated as CASKSLGITGELFF. The complete variable domain, with remaining parts taken from reference TRBV19 and TRBJ2-2, reads DGGITQSPKYLFRKEGQNVTLSCEQNLNHDAMYWYRQDPGQGLRLIYYSQIVNDFQKGDIAEGYSVSREKKESFPLTVTSAQKNPTAFYLCASKSLGITGELFFGEGSRLTVL.

The J gene is TRBJ1-5, the V gene TRBV19; 9 bases align to TRBD1. There are 15 residues in the CDR3. Germline CDR1 is LNHDA and CDR2 is SQIVND (reference sequence). J gave up 5 bases and V 7 bases, and 9 bases lay outside the gene matches. This chain's CDR3 is CASTDRGFEDQPQHF. DNA of the CDR3: TGTGCCAGTACGGACAGGGGATTTGAAGATCAGCCCCAGCATTTT.

The V gene is TRBV9, the J gene TRBJ2-7; 10 bases match TRBD2. The V and J ends lost 0 bases and 0 bases, in that order; junction bases with no gene match: 18. The CDR3 consists of 21 residues. The germline V gene has CDR1 SGDLS and CDR2 YYNGEE. CDR3 nucleotides: TGTGCCAGCAGCGTAGTCTGGCTAGCGGGAGTTCTCATGAGGAGCTCCTACGAGCAGTACTTC. Translated, it gives CASSVVWLAGVLMRSSYEQYF.

This chain links TRBV28 with TRBJ1-5, with 12 bases lining up with TRBD1. Germline V lookup: CDR1 MDHEN, CDR2 SYDVKM. V lost 6 bases to trimming and J lost 9 bases; unmatched junction nucleotides: 15. The CDR3 spans 17 residues. The CDR3 here is CASSRGQGAQSMGPQHF. CDR3 sequence (DNA): TGTGCCAGCAGCCGGGGACAGGGGGCGCAATCAATGGGGCCCCAGCATTTT.

The sample holds a few counts of this clone. The CDR3 coding sequence is TGTGCCACCAGCTGGGGGACAGGGGGCGATGGCTACACCTTC. It yields the protein CATSWGTGGDGYTF. The chain employs TRBV15 and TRBJ1-2, with 12 nucleotides matching TRBD1. This CDR3 has 14 amino acids. Germline CDR1 is LNHNV and CDR2 is YYDKDF (reference sequence). With 5 bases clipped from V and 6 bases from J, the junction kept 4 bases outside the gene matches.

The chain joins TRBV4-1 to TRBJ2-5; 15 bases fit TRBD2. CDR1 is MGHRA and CDR2 is YSYEKL in the germline V gene. The trim removed 4 bases at V and 5 bases at J, leaving 14 bases unmatched. The CDR3 covers 19 residues. CDR3 nucleotide sequence: TGCGCCAGCAGCCCCAATCTATTCGGACTAGCGGGAGGGATTGAGACCCAGTACTTC. Protein: CASSPNLFGLAGGIETQYF.

This clone was detected only once. The rearrangement links TRBV11-3 to TRBJ2-1; D is undetermined. Per germline, CDR1 SGHNT and CDR2 YENEEA. V was clipped by 0 bases and J by 2 bases, with 11 bases between them. The CDR3 sequence is 16 residues long. As DNA, the CDR3 is TGTGCCAGCAGCTTAGATCGGCCGGGTCCCTACAATGAGCAGTTCTTC. Protein sequence: CASSLDRPGPYNEQFF.

This clone appeared a single time. The CDR3 DNA follows: TGCGCCAGCAGCCAAGGGGGACTAGCGGGAGGAGGGCTGTTTTTT. Protein sequence: CASSQGGLAGGGLFF. The V and J genes are TRBV4-1 and TRBJ2-2, with 15 bases fitting TRBD2. The CDR3 length is 15 residues. Germline CDR1 is MGHRA and CDR2 is YSYEKL. J lost 13 bases, V lost 1 base, and 4 bases had no gene match.

The count of this clone is one. V usage is TRBV11-2 and J usage is TRBJ2-7, with D possibly TRBD1 on 7 matching bases. The germline V gene has CDR1 SGHAT and CDR2 FQNNGV. The germline V and J ends were trimmed by 1 base and 6 bases, with 10 bases remaining between them. CDR3 length: 13 residues. The CDR3 spells CASSLGQGGEQYF. The CDR3 DNA is TGTGCCAGCAGCTTAGGCCAGGGGGGCGAGCAGTACTTC.

The CDR3 here is CASSTPSGRSYNEQFF. The DNA of the CDR3 is TGTGCCAGTAGTACCCCTAGCGGGAGGTCCTACAATGAGCAGTTCTTC. J is TRBJ2-1 and V is TRBV19; 11 nucleotides line up with TRBD2. This CDR3 spans 16 amino acids. V lost 4 bases and J lost 1; bases outside the gene matches: 3. CDR1 is LNHDA, CDR2 SQIVND, per germline (reference sequence).

The chain employs TRBV4-1 and TRBJ2-1; D not resolved. This CDR3 comprises 13 residues. Trimming cost V 0 bases and J 3 bases, with 3 bases left between them. CDR1 is MGHRA, CDR2 YSYEKL, per germline. The CDR3, as DNA: TGCGCCAGCAGCCAAGATCTCTACAATGAGCAGTTCTTC. Translated: CASSQDLYNEQFF.

The gene calls are TRBV19 and TRBJ2-6; no reliable D call. The CDR3 has 14 amino acids. CDR1 and CDR2 from the germline V gene are LNHDA and SQIVND (reference sequence). Between the trimmed V and J ends, which lost 3 bases and 0 bases, there was a span of 3 bases. The CDR3 coding sequence is TGTGCCAGTAGTATCAGCTCTGGGGCCAACGTCCTGACTTTC. This gives the protein CASSISSGANVLTF.

The chain employs TRBV9 and TRBJ2-7; TRBD2 matches 7 bases. With V trimmed by 0 bases and J by 4 bases, 4 bases remained unmatched. Germline-derived CDR1 and CDR2 are SGDLS and YYNGEE. This CDR3 has 14 amino acids. CDR3 amino acids: CASSVGGSGYEQYF. CDR3 in DNA: TGTGCCAGCAGCGTAGGCGGGAGCGGGTACGAGCAGTACTTC.

CDR3 sequence (DNA): TGTGCCAGCAGTTTCTCCGGACTAGCGGGAGGGATCCCCTACAATGAGCAGTTCTTC. As protein: CASSFSGLAGGIPYNEQFF. The rearrangement uses TRBV6-2 or TRBV6-3 and TRBJ2-1; 15 bases align to TRBD2. Unmatched junction bases numbered 9, after V lost 4 bases and J lost 2 bases. Germline V lookup: CDR1 MNHEY, CDR2 SVGEGT. The CDR3 has 19 amino acids.

The J gene is TRBJ2-2, the V gene TRBV7-9; 7 positions match TRBD1. Germline V gives CDR1 SEHNR, CDR2 FQNEAQ (reference sequence). This CDR3 region has 17 residues. V dropped 7 bases and J dropped 2; count of bases not matched to a gene: 13. CDR3 bases: TGTGCCAGCATAGCATACCGGGACAGCTATAACACCGGGGAGCTGTTTTTT. Amino acids: CASIAYRDSYNTGELFF.

The rearrangement joins TRBV6-2 or TRBV6-3 to TRBJ2-2; D might be TRBD2 (6 bases). This CDR3 spans 16 amino acids. Germline CDR1 and CDR2: MNHEY and SVGEGT. Trimming removed 2 bases from V and 4 bases from J, with 14 bases in between. This CDR3 is CASSYGAGFITGELFF. The CDR3 DNA is TGTGCCAGCAGTTACGGGGCGGGATTTATCACCGGGGAGCTGTTTTTT.

This clone is a singleton in its sample. The chain recombines TRBV5-5 with TRBJ1-2, with 7 nucleotides matching TRBD1. J was trimmed by 4 bases and V by 4 bases; bases with no gene match: 13. This CDR3 spans 16 amino acids. The V gene's germline CDR1 is SGHKS and CDR2 YYEKEE (reference sequence). The CDR3 protein is CASSNDRQGGSYGYTF. The DNA of the CDR3 is TGTGCCAGCAGCAACGACAGACAGGGTGGATCCTATGGCTACACCTTC. The whole variable domain, remainder taken from reference TRBV5-5 and TRBJ1-2, is DAGVTQSPTHLIKTRGQQVTLRCSPISGHKSVSWYQQVLGQGPQFIFQYYEKEERGRGNFPDRFSARQFPNYSSELNVNALLLGDSALYLCASSNDRQGGSYGYTFGSGTRLTVV.

This chain links TRBV19 with TRBJ2-7; TRBD1 matches 8 bases. The CDR3 totals 14 residues. With 10 bases clipped from V and 4 bases from J, the junction kept 12 bases outside the gene matches. CDR1 and CDR2 from the germline V gene are LNHDA and SQIVND (reference sequence). CDR3 in DNA: TGTGCCACTAGCACCGGGACAGGTTCGTACGAGCAGTACTTC. It is translated as CATSTGTGSYEQYF.

V gene TRBV11-2 combines with J gene TRBJ2-7; D is undetermined. V was cut by 0 bases and J by 3 bases, with 6 bases left in between. Germline V gene lookup returns CDR1 SGHAT and CDR2 FQNNGV. The CDR3 consists of 13 residues. The CDR3 region has the DNA TGTGCCAGCAGCTTAGAATTTCGCTACGAGCAGTACTTC. This encodes CASSLEFRYEQYF.

The V call is TRBV3-1 (or the pseudogene TRBV3-2), the J call TRBJ2-2, with D perhaps matching TRBD1 (6 bases). The V end was cut by 0 bases, the J end by 3 bases, with 11 bases between. The length of the CDR3 is 16 residues. CDR1 LGHDT and CDR2 YNNKEL come from the germline V gene (reference sequence). The CDR3 DNA reads as TGTGCCAGCAGCCAAGAACCGGACAGAGACACCGGGGAGCTGTTTTTT. This gives the protein CASSQEPDRDTGELFF.

The chain employs TRBV6-2 or TRBV6-3 and TRBJ2-3; perhaps TRBD1 as D (6 bases). V gave up 2 bases and J gave up 2 bases, with 14 bases separating them. CDR1 is MNHEY and CDR2 is SVGEGT in the germline V gene. CDR3 length: 16 amino acids. The CDR3 DNA reads as TGTGCCAGCAGTTACGTCAGGGACACACTCACAGATACGCAGTATTTT. Amino acids: CASSYVRDTLTDTQYF.

The V gene is TRBV6-1, the J gene TRBJ2-7, with 8 bases matching TRBD2. Germline CDR1 and CDR2: MNHNS and SASEGT. The CDR3 contains 18 residues. Germline trimming cut 3 bases from V and 4 bases from J; bases unmatched to any gene: 17. The CDR3 region has the DNA TGTGCCAGCAGTGAGGGGCTAGCGGGTCAAAAAGGAGGATACGAGCAGTACTTC. As protein: CASSEGLAGQKGGYEQYF.

The V call is TRBV11-3, the J call TRBJ2-3; TRBD2 aligns across 15 bases. CDR1 is SGHNT, CDR2 YENEEA, per germline. V was pared by 5 bases and J by 8 bases, with 5 bases of the junction left unmatched. This CDR3 has 15 amino acids. The CDR3 DNA reads as TGTGCCAGCAGCCCAGGGACTAGCGGGAGGACTACGCAGTATTTT. This sequence encodes CASSPGTSGRTTQYF.

The chain links TRBV5-1 to TRBJ2-1, with 7 bases identical to TRBD2. Trimming took 7 bases from V and 3 from J; bases not matched to a gene: 7. Germline V gene data show CDR1 as SGHRS and CDR2 as YFSETQ. CDR3 length: 14 residues. CDR3: CASALAVNYNEQFF. The CDR3 DNA reads as TGCGCCAGCGCCCTAGCGGTCAACTACAATGAGCAGTTCTTC. The whole variable domain, filled in from reference TRBV5-1 and TRBJ2-1, reads KAGVTQTPRYLIKTRGQQVTLSCSPISGHRSVSWYQQTPGQGLQFLFEYFSETQRNKGNFPGRFSGRQFSNSRSEMNVSTLELGDSALYLCASALAVNYNEQFFGPGTRLTVL.

V and J are TRBV21-1 and TRBJ2-7; TRBD2, as called in the table, went unchecked against the DNA. TRBV21-1 is recorded as a pseudogene. The CDR3 has 13 amino acids. CDR3 coding DNA: TGTGCCAGCTCTACCTTGCGGCGCTACGAGCAGTACTTC. Translation: CASSTLRRYEQYF.

The J gene is TRBJ1-3, the V gene TRBV7-2; D might be TRBD1 (6 bases). The CDR3 runs 16 residues. The germline V gene encodes CDR1 SGHTA and CDR2 FQGNSA. Trimming shortened V by 1 base and J by 4 bases, and 14 bases separated the two germline ends. The chain's CDR3 is CASSLGIGQGGNTIYF. The CDR3, as DNA: TGTGCCAGCAGCTTAGGAATTGGCCAGGGGGGAAACACCATATATTTT.